Each of the 15 T cell receptor beta chains below was sequenced from the same sample in a study of blood T cell repertoires in COVID-19. The method was immunoSEQ multiplex PCR; TCRdb's version includes in-frame clones alone and lacks a portion of them. The sample includes hundreds of thousands of clones, 83% seen only once; the top ten take about 4.8%. The sample taken for sequencing was PBMCs or T cells enriched from blood (not recorded which). The source of these receptors is a woman aged 45-65 years who had been exposed to COVID-19.

This clone was detected only once. The chain employs TRBV5-6 and TRBJ2-2; possibly TRBD1 for D (5 bases). The CDR3 spans 18 residues. Germline V gene data show CDR1 as SGHDT and CDR2 as YYEEEE. Trimming took 3 bases from V and 6 from J, leaving 24 bases between them. The CDR3 DNA is TGTGCCAGCAGCTCATCTCCGGTGTCAGGGTGGGCGGCCGGGGAGCTGTTTTTT. Its translation: CASSSSPVSGWAAGELFF.

The gene calls are TRBV3-1 (or the pseudogene TRBV3-2) and TRBJ2-3, with 8 nucleotides matching TRBD2. The CDR3 contains 17 residues. The germline gives CDR1 LGHDT, CDR2 YNNKEL (reference sequence). The J segment lost 3 bases and the V segment lost 0 bases, leaving 8 bases of the junction unmatched. CDR3 protein: CASSQEGRGASTDTQYF. The CDR3, as DNA: TGTGCCAGCAGCCAAGAAGGGCGGGGGGCCTCAACAGATACGCAGTATTTT.

The J gene is TRBJ1-6, the V gene TRBV30, with no clear D. The V end lost 4 bases, the J end lost 9 bases, and 13 bases lay between the germline ends. Germline loops: CDR1 GTSNPN, CDR2 SVGIG (reference sequence). This CDR3 has 13 residues. As DNA, the CDR3 is TGTGCCTGGAATTCGGATCGGGGTTCACCCCTCCACTTT. This encodes CAWNSDRGSPLHF. The entire variable domain, with the rest obtained from reference TRBV30 and TRBJ1-6, is as follows: SQTIHQWPATLVQPVGSPLSLECTVEGTSNPNLYWYRQAAGRGLQLLFYSVGIGQISSEVPQNLSASRPQDRQFILSSKKLLLSDSGFYLCAWNSDRGSPLHFGNGTRLTVT.

The chain combines TRBV7-2 with TRBJ2-7; 7 bases are a match to TRBD2. The CDR3 runs 13 residues. V shed 4 bases, J shed 7 bases, and the junction held 7 bases outside the gene matches. Germline CDR1 SGHTA, CDR2 FQGNSA. Written as DNA, the CDR3 is TGTGCCAGCAGCTGGGGGGGTCCCGGTGAGCAGTACTTC. As protein: CASSWGGPGEQYF.

The chain combines TRBV5-1 with TRBJ1-1, with a possible D match to TRBD1 (6 bases). In germline, CDR1 is SGHRS, CDR2 YFSETQ. The CDR3 consists of 16 residues. Trimming stripped 4 bases from V and 0 bases from J, with 16 bases between. The CDR3 reads CASSARGPRMNTEAFF. DNA for the CDR3: TGCGCCAGCAGCGCCAGGGGACCCCGTATGAACACTGAAGCTTTCTTT.

The chain carries TRBV2 and TRBJ2-2; 8 nucleotides line up with TRBD1. This CDR3 contains 13 residues. CDR1 is SNHLY, CDR2 FYNNEI, per germline. Germline trimming cut 6 bases from V and 7 bases from J; bases unmatched to any gene: 4. The CDR3 coding sequence is TGTGCCAGCAGGGGACAGGATTTCGGGGAGCTGTTTTTT. Encoded protein: CASRGQDFGELFF.

V and J are TRBV28 and TRBJ1-4; tentative D call: TRBD1 (6 bases). The germline V and J ends were trimmed by 8 bases and 7 bases, with 17 bases remaining between them. Germline V gene sequence: CDR1 MDHEN, CDR2 SYDVKM. This CDR3 is 14 amino acids long. The CDR3 nucleotides are TGTGCCAGCGTAAAAGGACAGAGGGGTGAAAAACTGTTTTTT. It encodes CASVKGQRGEKLFF. Combining the CDR3 with reference TRBV28 and TRBJ1-4 gives the whole variable domain DVKVTQSSRYLVKRTGEKVFLECVQDMDHENMFWYRQDPGLGLRLIYFSYDVKMKEKGDIPEGYSVSREKKERFSLILESASTNQTSMYLCASVKGQRGEKLFFGSGTQLSVL.

This rearrangement joins TRBV10-2 to TRBJ1-1; 8 nucleotides line up with TRBD1. J gave up 0 bases and V 5 bases, and 8 bases lay outside the gene matches. This CDR3 has 16 amino acids. Germline CDR1 and CDR2: WSHSY and SAAADI. The CDR3 region is CASSLQGAPMNTEAFF. The DNA of the CDR3 is TGCGCCAGCAGTCTCCAGGGGGCACCCATGAACACTGAAGCTTTCTTT.

J is TRBJ1-1 and V is TRBV7-2; no clear D. The CDR3 is 13 residues long. V was trimmed by 1 base and J by 7 bases, leaving 10 bases between them. Germline assignment: CDR1 SGHTA and CDR2 FQGNSA. CDR3 DNA: TGTGCCAGCAGCTTAGGCAAGAGGAATGAAGCTTTCTTT. Amino acid sequence: CASSLGKRNEAFF.

This clone was seen only once. The chain links TRBV10-3 to TRBJ1-4; the D is unclear. This CDR3 comprises 15 residues. Germline V gene data show CDR1 as ENHRY and CDR2 as SYGVKD. With 0 bases removed from V and 5 bases from J, the gap between germline ends came to 10 bases. The DNA for the CDR3 is TGTGCCATCAGTGAGTCCCAGGCCCCCAATGAAAAACTGTTTTTT. Protein: CAISESQAPNEKLFF.

This sequence joins TRBV30 and TRBJ1-1, with D maybe TRBD1 (6 bases). Trimming removed 5 bases from V and 9 bases from J, with 16 bases in between. The CDR3 contains 12 residues. Germline V gene lookup returns CDR1 GTSNPN and CDR2 SVGIG (reference sequence). The DNA for the CDR3 is TGTGCCTGGGACCTTATACAGGGAAAAGCTTTCTTT. Encoded protein: CAWDLIQGKAFF. The full variable domain, rest sourced from reference TRBV30 and TRBJ1-1, is SQTIHQWPATLVQPVGSPLSLECTVEGTSNPNLYWYRQAAGRGLQLLFYSVGIGQISSEVPQNLSASRPQDRQFILSSKKLLLSDSGFYLCAWDLIQGKAFFGQGTRLTVV.

The chain employs TRBV7-2 and TRBJ2-3, with TRBD2 identical over 8 bases. The CDR3 runs 14 residues. The germline V gene has CDR1 SGHTA and CDR2 FQGNSA. J gave up 0 bases and V 7 bases, and 3 bases lay outside the gene matches. DNA of the CDR3: TGTGCCAGCAAGACTAGCGTGAGCACAGATACGCAGTATTTT. Its translation is CASKTSVSTDTQYF.

The J gene is TRBJ1-2, the V gene TRBV5-6, with D possibly being TRBD1 (5 bases). The germline gives CDR1 SGHDT, CDR2 YYEEEE. Trimming took 0 bases from V and 0 from J, leaving 6 bases between them. CDR3 length: 14 residues. The CDR3 DNA is TGTGCCAGCAGCTTGGTAGGGGCTAACTATGGCTACACCTTC. Residues: CASSLVGANYGYTF.

The chain joins TRBV19 to TRBJ2-3; D possibly corresponds to TRBD2 (5 bases). The CDR3 is 18 residues long. From germline, CDR1 is LNHDA and CDR2 SQIVND (reference sequence). The ends were cut back, 3 bases at V and 3 bases at J, with 22 bases in the middle. The CDR3 reads CASSISSNAAGGTDTQYF. DNA for the CDR3: TGTGCCAGTAGTATTAGTTCGAACGCGGCGGGTGGTACAGATACGCAGTATTTT.

This clone was counted once. The V call is TRBV27, the J call TRBJ2-1; 12 nucleotides match TRBD2. The CDR3 length is 17 residues. The ends lost 6 bases at V and 0 bases at J; junction bases unmatched: 6. CDR1 MNHEY and CDR2 SMNVEV come from the germline V gene (reference sequence). For the CDR3, the DNA is TGTGCCAGCAGGGTTCTAGCGGGGGGGAGCTCCTACAATGAGCAGTTCTTC. Protein: CASRVLAGGSSYNEQFF.